The clone carrying this TCR beta chain has just one count. Trimming took 1 base from V and 2 from J; bases not matched to a gene: 3. The CDR3 consists of 16 residues. Germline values: CDR1 SGHAT, CDR2 FQNNGV. Sequenced by immunoSEQ multiplex PCR; TCRdb stores in-frame clones only, minus some. The table lists 60,000 to 75,000 clones, 60% to 85% of them singletons. The sample belongs to a study of a mutant IDH1 vaccine in newly diagnosed glioma. Time point specified: baseline, week 1 (first vaccination visit). Indicated treatment: pre-vaccination baseline after standard-of-care therapy. Sample: PBMCs, taken from a glioma patient treated with radiotherapy, temozolomide or both. The receptor was isolated from a man aged 45-60 years with glioma. This sequence joins TRBV11-2 and TRBJ2-3; 10 nucleotides agree with TRBD2. CDR3 protein: CASSLGTSGNTDTQYF. DNA for the CDR3: TGTGCCAGCAGCTTAGGGACTAGCGGAAACACAGATACGCAGTATTTT.